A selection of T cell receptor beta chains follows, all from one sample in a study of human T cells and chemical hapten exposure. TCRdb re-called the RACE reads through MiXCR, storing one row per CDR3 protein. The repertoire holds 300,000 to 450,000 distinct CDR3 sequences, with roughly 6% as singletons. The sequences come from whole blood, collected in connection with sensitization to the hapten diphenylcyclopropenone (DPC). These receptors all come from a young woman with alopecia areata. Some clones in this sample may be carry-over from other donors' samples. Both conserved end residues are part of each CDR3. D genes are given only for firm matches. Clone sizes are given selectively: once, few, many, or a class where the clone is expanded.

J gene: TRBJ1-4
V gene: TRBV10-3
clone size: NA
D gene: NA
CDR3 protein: CAIRGSLNEKLFF
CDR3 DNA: TGTGCCATCAGGGGCAGCCTTAATGAAAAACTGTTTTTT

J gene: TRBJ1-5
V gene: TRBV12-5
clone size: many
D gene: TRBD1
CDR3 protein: CASGLVPGWTGSQPQHF
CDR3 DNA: TGTGCTAGTGGTTTGGTACCGGGATGGACAGGGAGTCAGCCCCAGCATTTT

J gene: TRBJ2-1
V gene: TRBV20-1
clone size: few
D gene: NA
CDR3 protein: CSAPQTGGLNEQFF
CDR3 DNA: TGCAGTGCTCCACAGACGGGGGGCCTCAATGAGCAGTTCTTC

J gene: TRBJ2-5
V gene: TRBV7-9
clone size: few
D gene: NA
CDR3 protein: CASSLDPTETQYF
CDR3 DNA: TGTGCCAGCAGCTTAGACCCAACGGAGACCCAGTACTTC

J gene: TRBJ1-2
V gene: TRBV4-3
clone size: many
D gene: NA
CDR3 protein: CASSQGGLAGGYTF
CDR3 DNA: TGCGCCAGCAGCCAGGGCGGTCTAGCCGGTGGCTACACCTTC

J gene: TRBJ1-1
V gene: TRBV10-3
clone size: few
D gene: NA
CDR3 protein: CAISDRENTEAFF
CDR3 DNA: TGTGCCATCAGTGACAGGGAGAACACTGAAGCTTTCTTT

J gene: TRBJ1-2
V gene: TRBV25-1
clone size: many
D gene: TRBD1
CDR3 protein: CASSEQGADERGYTF
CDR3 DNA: TGTGCCAGCAGTGAGCAGGGGGCGGATGAAAGAGGCTACACCTTC

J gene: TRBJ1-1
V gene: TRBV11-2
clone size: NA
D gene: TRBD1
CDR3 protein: CASSHRDRGRDTEAFF
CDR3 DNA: TGTGCCAGCAGCCATCGGGACAGGGGCCGGGACACTGAAGCTTTCTTT

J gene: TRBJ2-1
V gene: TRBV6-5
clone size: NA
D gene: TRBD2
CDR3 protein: CASSFQAGGPENEQFF
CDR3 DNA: TGTGCCAGCAGTTTCCAAGCGGGGGGGCCGGAAAATGAGCAGTTCTTC

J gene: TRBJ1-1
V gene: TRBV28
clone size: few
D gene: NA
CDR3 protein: CASSSDRKEAFF
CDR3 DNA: TGTGCCAGCAGCTCCGACCGTAAAGAAGCTTTCTTT

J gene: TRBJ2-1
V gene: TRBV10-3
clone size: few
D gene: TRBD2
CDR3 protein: CAISEGLAGGPLKNEQFF
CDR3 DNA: TGTGCCATCAGTGAGGGACTAGCGGGGGGGCCTTTGAAAAATGAGCAGTTCTTC

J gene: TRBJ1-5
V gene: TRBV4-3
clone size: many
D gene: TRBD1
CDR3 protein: CASSADRGQGQPQHF
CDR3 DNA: TGCGCCAGCAGCGCGGACAGGGGGCAGGGTCAGCCCCAGCATTTT

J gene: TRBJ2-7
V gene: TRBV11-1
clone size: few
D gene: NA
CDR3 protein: CASSSLSGSAEQYF
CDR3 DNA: TGTGCCAGCAGCTCTCTTTCGGGGAGCGCCGAGCAGTACTTC

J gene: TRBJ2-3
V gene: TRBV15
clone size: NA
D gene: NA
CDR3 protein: CATSRDPAAASSTDTQYF
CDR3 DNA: TGTGCCACCAGCAGAGATCCCGCGGCGGCCTCTAGCACAGATACGCAGTATTTT

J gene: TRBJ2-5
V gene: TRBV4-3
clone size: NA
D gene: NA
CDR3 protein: CASSQDTYQETQYF
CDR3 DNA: TGCGCCAGCAGCCAGGACACGTACCAAGAGACCCAGTACTTC